Listed here are 15 T cell receptor beta chains from one sample, sequenced in a study of post-analysis software for immune sequencing data. General study findings and limits: Higher frequency in patients than in controls was seen for 5 or 6 TRBV segments, with TRBV5-6, TRBV5-1 and TRBV20-1 among them.

No antigens are known for them. The authors incorporated unique molecular identifiers into the TCR beta cDNA libraries. TCRdb ran MiXCR on the PCR reads and lists one entry per CDR3 protein. The table records about 200,000 distinct CDR3 sequences, roughly 28% of them present only once. The sequenced sample consisted of blood. The receptors come from a girl under 18 with multiple sclerosis.

This clonotype was recorded many times. The rearrangement links TRBV5-1 to TRBJ2-5; D not certain. The CDR3 runs 13 residues. CDR1 and CDR2 from the germline V gene are SGHRS and YFSETQ. V was cut by 2 bases and J by 5 bases, with 10 bases left in between. DNA for the CDR3: TGCGCCAGCAGCTTTCCGACGGCGGAGACCCAGTACTTC. The encoded protein is CASSFPTAETQYF. Full variable domain (remainder filled in from reference TRBV5-1 and TRBJ2-5): KAGVTQTPRYLIKTRGQQVTLSCSPISGHRSVSWYQQTPGQGLQFLFEYFSETQRNKGNFPGRFSGRQFSNSRSEMNVSTLELGDSALYLCASSFPTAETQYFGPGTRLLVL.

This clonotype was seen more than once but under ten times. J is TRBJ2-4 and V is TRBV19; no reliable D call. Germline V CDR1 and CDR2: LNHDA, SQIVND (reference sequence). The length of the CDR3 is 13 residues. V was clipped by 6 bases and J by 1 base, with 7 bases between them. In nucleotides, the CDR3 is TGTGCCAGTAGAACGAGCGCCAAAAACATTCAGTACTTC. Protein product: CASRTSAKNIQYF.

This clonotype was seen only a few times. The V gene is TRBV29-1, the J gene TRBJ1-2, with 7 positions matching TRBD1. Germline V gene sequence: CDR1 SQVTM, CDR2 ANQGSEA. V lost 5 bases to trimming and J lost 4 bases; unmatched junction nucleotides: 10. This CDR3 is 14 amino acids long. The CDR3: CSVQGGRESYGYTF. The CDR3 DNA reads as TGCAGCGTTCAAGGGGGCAGGGAGTCCTATGGCTACACCTTC. The whole variable domain, remainder taken from reference TRBV29-1 and TRBJ1-2, is SAVISQKPSRDICQRGTSLTIQCQVDSQVTMMFWYRQQPGQSLTLIATANQGSEATYESGFVIDKFPISRPNLTFSTLTVSNMSPEDSSIYLCSVQGGRESYGYTFGSGTRLTVV.

This chain connects TRBV20-1 to TRBJ2-3, with 12 bases that match TRBD2. CDR1 and CDR2 (germline): DFQATT, SNEGSKA (reference sequence). V gave up 2 bases and J gave up 2 bases; unmatched junction bases: 5. CDR3 length: 16 amino acids. The CDR3 loop reads CSARSTSGGVTDTQYF. In nucleotides, the CDR3 is TGCAGTGCTAGATCGACTAGCGGGGGAGTCACAGATACGCAGTATTTT.

This chain links TRBV7-2 with TRBJ2-3, with 10 bases identical to TRBD2. Germline CDR1 SGHTA, CDR2 FQGNSA. This CDR3 contains 16 residues. After removal of 3 bases from V and 5 bases from J, the junction contained 8 bases not matched to a gene. This chain's CDR3 is CASSLNGLAVGDTQYF. In nucleotides, the CDR3 is TGTGCCAGCAGCTTGAACGGACTAGCGGTCGGAGATACGCAGTATTTT.

The V gene is TRBV20-1, the J gene TRBJ2-3; 7 bases are shared with TRBD2. V lost 6 bases to trimming and J lost 6 bases; unmatched junction nucleotides: 9. This CDR3 contains 13 residues. The germline V gene encodes CDR1 DFQATT and CDR2 SNEGSKA (reference sequence). CDR3 in amino acids: CSASGAGRDTQYF. The CDR3 DNA follows: TGCAGTGCCAGCGGGGCAGGGAGGGATACGCAGTATTTT.

The chain is built from TRBV29-1 and TRBJ2-3; no clear D gene. The CDR3 is 15 amino acids. Looked up from germline, CDR1 is SQVTM and CDR2 is ANQGSEA. V lost 4 bases and J lost 2, with 16 bases in between. CDR3 sequence: CSVARSRDYTDTQYF. CDR3 DNA: TGCAGCGTTGCCCGCAGCCGAGATTACACAGATACGCAGTATTTT.

This clonotype was recorded many times. This rearrangement joins TRBV12-3 or TRBV12-4 to TRBJ1-1, with D uncertain. Trimming took off 7 bases at V and 1 base at J, with 10 bases between the two ends. This CDR3 region has 13 residues. CDR3 residues: CASNAPQNTEAFF. CDR3 sequence (DNA): TGTGCCAGCAATGCGCCCCAGAACACTGAAGCTTTCTTT.

The chain combines TRBV12-3 or TRBV12-4 with TRBJ2-3, with D perhaps matching TRBD2 (6 bases). V was pared by 7 bases and J by 1 base, with 12 bases between. The CDR3 sequence is 14 residues long. The CDR3 DNA reads as TGTGCCAGCATCCCTAGCGACCGCACAGATACGCAGTATTTT. This translates into CASIPSDRTDTQYF.

CDR3 region: CSARVRETQYF. CDR3 nucleotide sequence: TGCAGTGCTAGAGTTAGGGAGACCCAGTACTTC. The chain joins TRBV20-1 to TRBJ2-5; no definite D call. The CDR3 loop spans 11 amino acids. V was trimmed by 1 base and J by 5 bases, leaving 5 bases between them. The germline V gene has CDR1 DFQATT and CDR2 SNEGSKA (reference sequence).

This clonotype was recorded at least ten times. The V gene is TRBV29-1, the J gene TRBJ2-3; D tentatively reads TRBD1 or TRBD2 (5 bases each). V lost 5 bases to trimming and J lost 1 base, with 13 bases between them. The germline CDR1 and CDR2 sequences are SQVTM and ANQGSEA. The CDR3 has 14 residues. This CDR3 reads CSVRDGPGTDTQYF. CDR3 DNA: TGCAGCGTTAGGGACGGCCCTGGCACAGATACGCAGTATTTT.

The chain joins TRBV5-1 to TRBJ2-7; D possibly corresponds to TRBD1 (5 bases). This CDR3 spans 14 amino acids. Between the trimmed V and J ends, which lost 2 bases and 5 bases, there was a span of 14 bases. Germline V gene sequence: CDR1 SGHRS, CDR2 YFSETQ. The CDR3 spells CASSLRQGPHEQYF. CDR3 in DNA: TGCGCCAGCAGCTTACGGCAGGGTCCCCACGAGCAGTACTTC.

J is TRBJ2-1 and V is TRBV18; no clear D. Germline CDR1 reads KGHSH; CDR2 reads LQKENI. V dropped 2 bases and J dropped 0 bases, with 17 bases sitting between them. This CDR3 has 18 residues. This CDR3 is CASSPEFDGLSSYNEQFF. CDR3 in DNA: TGTGCCAGCTCACCAGAGTTTGACGGGTTAAGCTCCTACAATGAGCAGTTCTTC.

The chain links TRBV27 to TRBJ2-7; no reliable D call. The CDR3 extends over 13 amino acids. CDR1 and CDR2 (germline): MNHEY, SMNVEV (reference sequence). Trimming took off 5 bases at V and 3 bases at J, with 11 bases between the two ends. The CDR3 reads CASSRGLYYEQYF. DNA of the CDR3: TGTGCCAGCAGTCGAGGTCTGTACTACGAGCAGTACTTC.

This sequence joins TRBV7-9 and TRBJ2-5, with 12 bases lining up with TRBD2. CDR1 and CDR2 (germline): SEHNR, FQNEAQ (reference sequence). The CDR3 runs to 18 residues. V shed 5 bases, J shed 11 bases, and the junction held 21 bases outside the gene matches. CDR3 DNA: TGTGCCAGCAGCCCCCGGCCCCCGCGACTAGCGGGAGACAATGAGCAGTACTTC. It is translated as CASSPRPPRLAGDNEQYF.